These T cell receptor beta chains were read from a single sample in a study of long-term antiretroviral therapy in people with HIV. This table comes from immunoSEQ multiplex PCR, and its TCRdb copy is limited to in-frame clones, with some not included. The sample lists about 25,000 clones, under 85% seen once, with around 10% in the top ten. The sample in question was unsorted PBMCs, obtained 2.1 years after starting antiretroviral therapy. These receptors were collected from a man younger than 40 with HIV. Each CDR3 is given with its conserved first and last residue. D genes are given only for firm matches. Rows may omit the clone size; those that give it use once, few, many or a size class.

CDR3nt: TGTGCCTGGAGCCCTGCAGGGCGGGACACCGGGGAGCTGTTTTTT
CDR3aa: CAWSPAGRDTGELFF
j_gene: TRBJ2-2
v_gene: TRBV30
d_gene: NA
abundance: NA

CDR3nt: TGTGCCAGCAGTGGGCGAAATAGCAATCAGCCCCAGCATTTT
CDR3aa: CASSGRNSNQPQHF
j_gene: TRBJ1-5
v_gene: TRBV2
d_gene: NA
abundance: few

CDR3nt: TGCAGCGTTGGACGTCGCCCCGACGAGCAGTACTTC
CDR3aa: CSVGRRPDEQYF
j_gene: TRBJ2-7
v_gene: TRBV29-1
d_gene: NA
abundance: once

CDR3nt: TGTGCCAGCAGCTTAGTGGGCGGTAGCAATCAGCCCCAGCATTTT
CDR3aa: CASSLVGGSNQPQHF
j_gene: TRBJ1-5
v_gene: TRBV7-2
d_gene: NA
abundance: NA

CDR3nt: TGCAGCGTTTCGGTCCCGAAGGCTAGCGGCTATAGCTCCTACGAGCAGTACTTC
CDR3aa: CSVSVPKASGYSSYEQYF
j_gene: TRBJ2-7
v_gene: TRBV29-1
d_gene: TRBD2
abundance: once

CDR3nt: TGTGCCAGCAGCAAGGGGTTACGACCTTCAGCGGGCGTCTACGAGCAGTACTTC
CDR3aa: CASSKGLRPSAGVYEQYF
j_gene: TRBJ2-7
v_gene: TRBV27
d_gene: NA
abundance: NA

CDR3nt: TGTGCCAGCAGCTTGGGACAGGGAGAGACCCAGTACTTC
CDR3aa: CASSLGQGETQYF
j_gene: TRBJ2-5
v_gene: TRBV5-6
d_gene: TRBD1
abundance: NA

CDR3nt: TGTGCCATCAGCCAAGGGACTAGCGGGAGCGGAGATACGCAGTATTTT
CDR3aa: CAISQGTSGSGDTQYF
j_gene: TRBJ2-3
v_gene: TRBV10-3
d_gene: TRBD2
abundance: NA

CDR3nt: TGTGCCAGCAGTGAAGATGCGACAGGGATCAAGGAGCAGTTCTTC
CDR3aa: CASSEDATGIKEQFF
j_gene: TRBJ2-1
v_gene: TRBV6-1
d_gene: TRBD1
abundance: NA

CDR3nt: TGTGCCAGCAGCGCACAGACAGGGTTGGGGTTGGAGACCCAGTACTTC
CDR3aa: CASSAQTGLGLETQYF
j_gene: TRBJ2-5
v_gene: TRBV9
d_gene: TRBD1
abundance: NA

CDR3nt: TGTGCCAGCAGCTTGGCCGGAGCGGGGGCCACAGATACGCAGTATTTT
CDR3aa: CASSLAGAGATDTQYF
j_gene: TRBJ2-3
v_gene: TRBV5-4
d_gene: TRBD2
abundance: NA

CDR3nt: TGTGCCACCAGCACCCGAGTCACAGGCGATGGCTACACCTTC
CDR3aa: CATSTRVTGDGYTF
j_gene: TRBJ1-2
v_gene: TRBV15
d_gene: NA
abundance: NA

CDR3nt: TGTGCCAGCAGCTTTGGGGGAGCCCTGGCGATTCCTTTCTTT
CDR3aa: CASSFGGALAIPFF
j_gene: TRBJ1-1
v_gene: TRBV11-2
d_gene: NA
abundance: NA

CDR3nt: TGCAGTGCTCTCAAAGAGACCCAGTACTTC
CDR3aa: CSALKETQYF
j_gene: TRBJ2-5
v_gene: TRBV20-1
d_gene: NA
abundance: NA

CDR3nt: TGTGCCAGTAGTATTGGACAGGGTAACATTGAAGCTTTCTTT
CDR3aa: CASSIGQGNIEAFF
j_gene: TRBJ1-1
v_gene: TRBV19
d_gene: TRBD1
abundance: once

CDR3nt: TGTGCCAGCAGCTTAGCGACCGGGGGAGGAAACACCATATATTTT
CDR3aa: CASSLATGGGNTIYF
j_gene: TRBJ1-3
v_gene: TRBV7-9
d_gene: NA
abundance: NA

CDR3nt: TGCGCCAGCGGAACGGGGCTAAGGGGTGGGTACGAGCAGTACTTC
CDR3aa: CASGTGLRGGYEQYF
j_gene: TRBJ2-7
v_gene: TRBV5-1
d_gene: NA
abundance: NA

CDR3nt: TGTGCCAGCAGCGTCCAGGGCGGGACTGAAGCTTTCTTT
CDR3aa: CASSVQGGTEAFF
j_gene: TRBJ1-1
v_gene: TRBV5-4
d_gene: NA
abundance: NA

CDR3nt: TGCGCCAGCAGCTTGGCTAGCGGGCCCACGGAGACCCAGTACTTC
CDR3aa: CASSLASGPTETQYF
j_gene: TRBJ2-5
v_gene: TRBV5-1
d_gene: TRBD2
abundance: NA

CDR3nt: TGTGCCAGCAGTCCTCTAGCGGGGGGGGAGACCCAGTACTTC
CDR3aa: CASSPLAGGETQYF
j_gene: TRBJ2-5
v_gene: TRBV6-1
d_gene: TRBD2
abundance: NA

CDR3nt: TGTGCCAGCAGCTCCCTAGGGGCCTTGGTGACTGAAGCTTTCTTT
CDR3aa: CASSSLGALVTEAFF
j_gene: TRBJ1-1
v_gene: TRBV11-2
d_gene: NA
abundance: NA

CDR3nt: TGTGCCAGCAAAGGGGGAGGGAGTGAGCAGTTCTTC
CDR3aa: CASKGGGSEQFF
j_gene: TRBJ2-1
v_gene: TRBV13
d_gene: NA
abundance: once

CDR3nt: TGCGCCAGCAGTGAGTCGGGGACCTATGGCTACACCTTC
CDR3aa: CASSESGTYGYTF
j_gene: TRBJ1-2
v_gene: TRBV10-1
d_gene: NA
abundance: NA

CDR3nt: TGTGCCAGTATCCGTGACAGGGGATCGCCCGGGGAGCTGTTTTTT
CDR3aa: CASIRDRGSPGELFF
j_gene: TRBJ2-2
v_gene: TRBV19
d_gene: TRBD1
abundance: few

CDR3nt: TGTGCCAGCAGCCCTCGTGGCAGGACCCAATCTTTCAACACCGGGGAGCTGTTTTTT
CDR3aa: CASSPRGRTQSFNTGELFF
j_gene: TRBJ2-2
v_gene: TRBV7-3
d_gene: NA
abundance: NA

CDR3nt: TGTGCCAGCAGCTCCGAATGGCAGGGGAGGACTGAAGCTTTCTTT
CDR3aa: CASSSEWQGRTEAFF
j_gene: TRBJ1-1
v_gene: TRBV11-1
d_gene: NA
abundance: NA

CDR3nt: TGTGCCAGCAGCTCGCTAGGCGACACGGTCTACGAGCAGTACTTC
CDR3aa: CASSSLGDTVYEQYF
j_gene: TRBJ2-7
v_gene: TRBV11-2
d_gene: NA
abundance: NA

CDR3nt: TGTGCCATCAGACTAGCGGGGAGCACAGATACGCAGTATTTT
CDR3aa: CAIRLAGSTDTQYF
j_gene: TRBJ2-3
v_gene: TRBV10-3
d_gene: TRBD2
abundance: NA

CDR3nt: TGTGCCAGCAGTACCTCAAGGGGGGGGAACACCGGGGAGCTGTTTTTT
CDR3aa: CASSTSRGGNTGELFF
j_gene: TRBJ2-2
v_gene: TRBV6-6
d_gene: NA
abundance: NA

CDR3nt: TGTGCCAGCAGTTTCCCTCTTAGCGGCCGATACAATGAGCAGTTCTTC
CDR3aa: CASSFPLSGRYNEQFF
j_gene: TRBJ2-1
v_gene: TRBV6-6
d_gene: NA
abundance: NA

CDR3nt: TGTGCCAGTAGTGCCCGGGACAGGGTCCGGGTTTCACCCCTCCACTTT
CDR3aa: CASSARDRVRVSPLHF
j_gene: TRBJ1-6
v_gene: TRBV19
d_gene: TRBD1
abundance: NA

CDR3nt: TGTGCCAGTGCAACAGGGACGGTCTATGGCTACACCTTC
CDR3aa: CASATGTVYGYTF
j_gene: TRBJ1-2
v_gene: TRBV7-9
d_gene: NA
abundance: NA

CDR3nt: TGCGCCAGCAGCCAAGGGGCTAGGTCAGGGGAGCTGTTTTTT
CDR3aa: CASSQGARSGELFF
j_gene: TRBJ2-2
v_gene: TRBV4-3
d_gene: NA
abundance: NA

CDR3nt: TGTGCCAGCAGCTTACGCCCCGGGGGGTCAGGAAACACCATATATTTT
CDR3aa: CASSLRPGGSGNTIYF
j_gene: TRBJ1-3
v_gene: TRBV7-9
d_gene: NA
abundance: NA

CDR3nt: TGTGCCTGGAGTGTGGGACCGAGGAACACTGAAGCTTTCTTT
CDR3aa: CAWSVGPRNTEAFF
j_gene: TRBJ1-1
v_gene: TRBV30
d_gene: NA
abundance: once

CDR3nt: TGCAGCGTTGAGAGGGGGGCCCCTGAAGCTTTCTTT
CDR3aa: CSVERGAPEAFF
j_gene: TRBJ1-1
v_gene: TRBV29-1
d_gene: NA
abundance: NA

CDR3nt: TGTGCCAGTAGCTCGTATTGGTTGGAGACCCAGTACTTC
CDR3aa: CASSSYWLETQYF
j_gene: TRBJ2-5
v_gene: TRBV19
d_gene: NA
abundance: NA

CDR3nt: TGTGCCAGCTCCCCAACTGAGGGTAACATGAACACTGAAGCTTTCTTT
CDR3aa: CASSPTEGNMNTEAFF
j_gene: TRBJ1-1
v_gene: TRBV18
d_gene: NA
abundance: NA

CDR3nt: TGCGCCAGCAGCCAAGCCCTAGCGCTCCACGGCGAGCAGTACTTC
CDR3aa: CASSQALALHGEQYF
j_gene: TRBJ2-7
v_gene: TRBV4-3
d_gene: NA
abundance: few

CDR3nt: TGTGCCAGCAGCCCGTGGCAGGGGGCCGGGGAGCTGTTTTTT
CDR3aa: CASSPWQGAGELFF
j_gene: TRBJ2-2
v_gene: TRBV7-3
d_gene: TRBD1
abundance: NA

CDR3nt: TGTGCCAGCAGCCCGAAGTGGAACACTGAAGCTTTCTTT
CDR3aa: CASSPKWNTEAFF
j_gene: TRBJ1-1
v_gene: TRBV11-2
d_gene: NA
abundance: few

CDR3nt: TGCAGTGCTGTGGACGGTTACGAGCAGTACTTC
CDR3aa: CSAVDGYEQYF
j_gene: TRBJ2-7
v_gene: TRBV20-1
d_gene: NA
abundance: NA

CDR3nt: TGCGCCAGCAGCTTCGTAACAGGGGGCAACTACGAGCAGTACTTC
CDR3aa: CASSFVTGGNYEQYF
j_gene: TRBJ2-7
v_gene: TRBV5-1
d_gene: TRBD1
abundance: NA

CDR3nt: TGTGCCAGCAGTTACGGACAAAACCAGCCCCAGCATTTT
CDR3aa: CASSYGQNQPQHF
j_gene: TRBJ1-5
v_gene: TRBV6-5
d_gene: NA
abundance: NA

CDR3nt: TGTGCCAGCAGTTTAACAGGGGTCTCCTACAATGAGCAGTTCTTC
CDR3aa: CASSLTGVSYNEQFF
j_gene: TRBJ2-1
v_gene: TRBV27
d_gene: TRBD1
abundance: medium-sized

CDR3nt: TGTGCCAGCAGTGGCCTGGCGGGGGAGGGGAATGAGCAGTTCTTC
CDR3aa: CASSGLAGEGNEQFF
j_gene: TRBJ2-1
v_gene: TRBV6-5
d_gene: TRBD2
abundance: NA